The clone carrying this T cell receptor (beta chain) has a handful of counts. The antigen is unknown. The sample is drawn from a study of beta chain features in type 1 diabetes. Study conclusions and caveats: TCRB CDR3 length was moderately but significantly reduced in all four CD4+ subsets of Type 1 diabetes patients. More deletions and fewer insertions at VDJ junctions were found in patients with type 1 diabetes.

Sorting with CD45RO/CCR7/CD25/CD127/CD95/CD27 yielded naive, central memory, regulatory and stem-like memory CD4+ cells. As every portion of the isolated RNA was reverse transcribed, the sequencing read expressed TCRB transcripts. Assay: immunoSEQ multiplex PCR; the TCRdb copy retains only in-frame clones and omits some. The sample has roughly 170,000 clones; about 13% are singletons. CDR1 is SGHDT and CDR2 is YYEEEE in the germline V gene. CDR3 length: 16 amino acids. The ends lost 4 bases at V and 0 bases at J; junction bases unmatched: 4. Sequenced input: central memory CD4+ T cells from blood. The TCR comes from a woman younger than 30 in good health. The rearrangement links TRBV5-6 to TRBJ2-6, with 7 positions matching TRBD1. This CDR3 is CASSRQGRSGANVLTF. The CDR3 DNA is TGTGCCAGCAGCCGACAGGGACGCTCTGGGGCCAACGTCCTGACTTTC. Filled out from reference TRBV5-6 and TRBJ2-6, the complete variable domain reads DAGVTQSPTHLIKTRGQQVTLRCSPKSGHDTVSWYQQALGQGPQFIFQYYEEEERQRGNFPDRFSGHQFPNYSSELNVNALLLGDSALYLCASSRQGRSGANVLTFGAGSRLTVL.